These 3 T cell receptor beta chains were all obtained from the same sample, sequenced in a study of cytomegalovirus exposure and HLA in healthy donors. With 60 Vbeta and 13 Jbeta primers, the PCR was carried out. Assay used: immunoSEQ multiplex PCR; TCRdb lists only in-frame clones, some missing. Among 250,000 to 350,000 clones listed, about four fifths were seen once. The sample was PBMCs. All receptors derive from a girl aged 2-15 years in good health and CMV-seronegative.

CDR3 residues: CASSIDRGVGETQYF. The DNA of the CDR3 is TGTGCCAGCAGTATCGACAGGGGAGTCGGAGAGACCCAGTACTTC. The chain uses TRBV28 and TRBJ2-5, with 8 bases identical to TRBD1. V lost 5 bases to trimming and J lost 4 bases; unmatched junction nucleotides: 9. Looked up from germline, CDR1 is MDHEN and CDR2 is SYDVKM. This CDR3 has 15 amino acids.

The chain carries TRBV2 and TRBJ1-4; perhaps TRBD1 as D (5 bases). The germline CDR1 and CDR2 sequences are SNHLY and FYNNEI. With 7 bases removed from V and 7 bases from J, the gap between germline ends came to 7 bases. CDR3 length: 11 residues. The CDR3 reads CASKGVEKLFF. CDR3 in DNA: TGTGCCAGCAAAGGGGTTGAAAAACTGTTTTTT.

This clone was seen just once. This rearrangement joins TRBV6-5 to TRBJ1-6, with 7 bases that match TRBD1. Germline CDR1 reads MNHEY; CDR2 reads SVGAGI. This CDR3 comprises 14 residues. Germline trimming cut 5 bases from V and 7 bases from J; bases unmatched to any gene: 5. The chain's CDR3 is CASSARDSNSPLHF. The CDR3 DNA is TGTGCCAGCAGTGCTCGGGACAGCAATTCACCCCTCCACTTT.